This TCR beta chain comes out of a study of beta chain features in type 1 diabetes. There are a few counts of this clone. Isolated RNA was reverse transcribed in full, so expressed TCRB transcripts were sequenced. Clones were sequenced by immunoSEQ multiplex PCR, and TCRdb holds only the in-frame ones, with some missing. The top ten hold about 0.093% of the sample, which has under 800,000 clones, 15% to 18% seen once. This CDR3 has 13 amino acids. Germline CDR1 reads SGHAT; CDR2 reads FQNNGV. The ends were cut back, 5 bases at V and 1 base at J, with 8 bases in the middle. This receptor was identified in a man between 18 and 29 years old in good health. Sample: naive CD4+ T cells from blood. The chain has TRBV11-2 and TRBJ2-5; perhaps TRBD2 as D (5 bases). DNA of the CDR3: TGTGCCAGCAGCCGAGGGCCCCAAGAGACCCAGTACTTC. It yields the protein CASSRGPQETQYF.